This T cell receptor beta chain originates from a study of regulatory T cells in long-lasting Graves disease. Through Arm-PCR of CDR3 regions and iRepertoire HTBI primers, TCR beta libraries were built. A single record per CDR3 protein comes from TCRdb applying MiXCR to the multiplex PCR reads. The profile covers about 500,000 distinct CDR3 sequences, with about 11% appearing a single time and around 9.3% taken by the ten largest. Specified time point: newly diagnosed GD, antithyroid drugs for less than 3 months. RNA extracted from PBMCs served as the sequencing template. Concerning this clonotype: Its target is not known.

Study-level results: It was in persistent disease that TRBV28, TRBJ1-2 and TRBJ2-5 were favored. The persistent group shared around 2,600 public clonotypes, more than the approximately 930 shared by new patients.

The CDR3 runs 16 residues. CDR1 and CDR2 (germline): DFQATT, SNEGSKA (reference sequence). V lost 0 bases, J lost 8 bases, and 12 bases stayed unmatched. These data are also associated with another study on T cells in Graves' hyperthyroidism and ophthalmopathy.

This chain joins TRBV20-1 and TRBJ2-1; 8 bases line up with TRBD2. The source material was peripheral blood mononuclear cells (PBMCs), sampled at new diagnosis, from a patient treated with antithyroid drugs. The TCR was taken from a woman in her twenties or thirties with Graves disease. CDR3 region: CSARDTTGGPGDEQFF. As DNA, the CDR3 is TGCAGTGCTAGAGATACAACGGGAGGGCCTGGGGATGAGCAGTTCTTC.